This is a list of T cell receptor beta chains from one sample in a study of CD8 T cells in Susac syndrome. TCRdb called the immunoSEQ multiplex PCR reads again in MiXCR, with one record for every CDR3 protein. The sample includes about 200,000 distinct CDR3 sequences, roughly 90% of them seen just once. The sequenced sample was CD8+ T cells from PBMCs. Every receptor here comes from a human donor with multiple sclerosis. CDR3s include the opening cysteine and the closing phenylalanine or tryptophan. A D gene is named only where the DNA matches it firmly. Expanded clones get a size class; other rows say once, few or many, or leave the size out.

D gene | J gene | clone size | V gene | CDR3 protein | CDR3 DNA
TRBD2 | TRBJ2-1 | - | TRBV30 | CAWRSLAGGPGNEQFF | TGTGCCTGGCGATCCCTAGCGGGGGGGCCGGGAAATGAGCAGTTCTTC
TRBD2 | TRBJ2-5 | - | TRBV2 | CASSGLAGGQETQYF | TGTGCCAGCTCCGGACTAGCGGGGGGCCAAGAGACCCAGTACTTC
TRBD2 | TRBJ2-3 | - | TRBV20-1 | CSATGLGDTQYF | TGCAGTGCCACGGGACTAGGAGATACGCAGTATTTT
- | TRBJ1-1 | once | TRBV6-6 | CASSYPENSAFF | TGTGCCAGCAGTTACCCCGAGAATAGCGCTTTCTTT
- | TRBJ1-1 | - | TRBV2 | CASSEDGTNTEAFF | TGTGCCAGCAGCGAGGATGGGACTAACACTGAAGCTTTCTTT
TRBD2 | TRBJ2-1 | - | TRBV7-9 | CASSYSIRAGEVEQFF | TGTGCCAGCAGCTATAGCATCCGGGCGGGGGAGGTTGAGCAGTTCTTC
TRBD2 | TRBJ2-1 | - | TRBV7-9 | CASPFASGDEQFF | TGTGCCAGTCCGTTCGCTAGCGGCGATGAGCAGTTCTTC
- | TRBJ1-5 | - | TRBV19 | CASSTRGDQPQHF | TGTGCCAGTAGTACCAGAGGAGATCAGCCCCAGCATTTT
TRBD1 | TRBJ1-1 | once | TRBV5-1 | CASSLGQGVDTEAFF | TGCGCCAGCAGCTTGGGACAGGGGGTGGACACTGAAGCTTTCTTT
- | TRBJ2-2 | - | TRBV27 | CASSDPRQQNTGELFF | TGTGCCAGCTCTGACCCCCGACAGCAAAACACCGGGGAGCTGTTTTTT
- | TRBJ2-3 | - | TRBV20-1 | CSARPYRDHFLEAHTDTQYF | TGCAGTGCTAGACCCTACCGGGACCATTTCTTAGAGGCCCACACAGATACGCAGTATTTT
- | TRBJ2-7 | few | TRBV7-9 | CASSSDRPDDEQYF | TGTGCCAGCAGCTCCGACAGGCCCGACGACGAGCAGTACTTC
- | TRBJ1-5 | - | TRBV2 | CASTTAGGSNQPQHF | TGTGCCAGCACTACGGCGGGGGGAAGCAATCAGCCCCAGCATTTT
TRBD2 | TRBJ2-1 | once | TRBV6-2/TRBV6-3 | CASSPSGIGDEQFF | TGTGCCAGCAGTCCTAGCGGGATCGGGGATGAGCAGTTCTTC
- | TRBJ1-2 | - | TRBV7-2 | CASTSPFGGYGYTF | TGTGCCAGCACAAGCCCTTTCGGGGGGTATGGCTACACCTTC
- | TRBJ1-3 | - | TRBV19 | CASSAPRGPNTIYF | TGTGCCAGTAGTGCTCCCAGGGGTCCCAACACCATATATTTT
- | TRBJ1-4 | - | TRBV2 | CASSDGGGTNEKLFF | TGTGCCAGCAGTGACGGTGGGGGAACTAATGAAAAACTGTTTTTT
- | TRBJ1-2 | - | TRBV14 | CASSRYGYTF | TGTGCCAGCAGTCGTTATGGCTACACCTTC
TRBD1 | TRBJ1-2 | - | TRBV7-8 | CASSLDRGPLTF | TGTGCCAGCAGCTTGGACAGGGGGCCGTTAACCTTC
- | TRBJ2-1 | - | TRBV6-1 | CASSWGTGVNEQFF | TGTGCCAGCAGTTGGGGGACGGGGGTCAATGAGCAGTTCTTC
- | TRBJ1-1 | - | TRBV3-1 | CASSQEGTVNTEAFF | TGTGCCAGCAGCCAAGAAGGGACGGTGAACACTGAAGCTTTCTTT
- | TRBJ2-2 | - | TRBV6-5 | CASSYSLGGTGELFF | TGTGCCAGCAGTTACTCTCTAGGAGGCACCGGGGAGCTGTTTTTT
- | TRBJ1-2 | once | TRBV7-2 | CASREIVARQNYGYTF | TGTGCCAGCAGAGAAATAGTCGCCCGACAAAACTATGGCTACACCTTC
- | TRBJ1-1 | - | TRBV13 | CASRIRAHLEAFF | TGTGCCAGCAGAATCCGGGCACACCTTGAAGCTTTCTTT
- | TRBJ2-7 | - | TRBV4-3 | CASSQDSSYYEQYF | TGCGCCAGCAGCCAAGATAGTAGTTACTACGAGCAGTACTTC
TRBD1 | TRBJ2-1 | - | TRBV29-1 | CSVTGTGVEQFF | TGCAGCGTTACCGGGACAGGGGTTGAGCAGTTCTTC
- | TRBJ2-7 | - | TRBV20-1 | CSAKVHSSYEQYF | TGCAGTGCTAAAGTTCATAGCTCCTACGAGCAGTACTTC
- | TRBJ1-1 | - | TRBV19 | CASSMGSMNTEAFF | TGTGCCAGTAGTATGGGTTCCATGAACACTGAAGCTTTCTTT
- | TRBJ2-5 | once | TRBV24-1 | CATSEGRAFQETQYF | TGTGCCACCAGTGAGGGAAGGGCCTTTCAAGAGACCCAGTACTTC
- | TRBJ2-3 | - | TRBV7-3 | CASASGLVTTDTQYF | TGTGCCAGCGCCTCGGGACTGGTGACCACAGATACGCAGTATTTT
TRBD1 | TRBJ2-5 | - | TRBV15 | CATSGGQGKETQYF | TGTGCCACCAGCGGGGGACAGGGGAAGGAGACCCAGTACTTC
- | TRBJ1-1 | once | TRBV20-1 | CSAGPTGYTEAFF | TGCAGTGCTGGGCCTACCGGGTACACTGAAGCTTTCTTT
- | TRBJ1-3 | - | TRBV7-2 | CASSTGGGVGIYF | TGTGCCAGCAGCACAGGAGGAGGGGTGGGCATATATTTT
- | TRBJ1-1 | - | TRBV27 | CASFHGQSRTEAFF | TGTGCCAGCTTCCATGGACAGTCCCGCACTGAAGCTTTCTTT
TRBD1 | TRBJ1-1 | - | TRBV30 | CAWSRDRGYWTEAFF | TGTGCCTGGAGTAGGGACAGGGGGTATTGGACTGAAGCTTTCTTT
- | TRBJ1-6 | - | TRBV9 | CASSVGGRGARSPLHF | TGTGCCAGCAGCGTAGGAGGCCGTGGGGCGAGATCACCCCTCCACTTT
- | TRBJ1-4 | - | TRBV4-3 | CASSQEIYPTNEKLFF | TGCGCCAGCAGCCAAGAGATTTACCCAACTAATGAAAAACTGTTTTTT
TRBD1 | TRBJ2-1 | - | TRBV7-9 | CASNSLGPTGGEFGNEQFF | TGTGCCAGCAACTCCCTCGGGCCTACAGGGGGCGAGTTTGGAAATGAGCAGTTCTTC
TRBD2 | TRBJ2-2 | - | TRBV12-3/TRBV12-4 | CASSSAPLAGGNTGELFF | TGTGCCAGCAGTTCGGCGCCTTTAGCGGGAGGGAACACCGGGGAGCTGTTTTTT
- | TRBJ1-6 | - | TRBV9 | CASSPSAASGGYNSPLHF | TGTGCCAGCAGCCCGAGTGCCGCTAGTGGGGGCTATAATTCACCCCTCCACTTT
- | TRBJ2-3 | - | TRBV27 | CASSPRGGNPSTDTQYF | TGTGCCAGCAGTCCTCGAGGGGGGAACCCTAGCACAGATACGCAGTATTTT
TRBD1 | TRBJ1-1 | - | TRBV20-1 | CSARDGDRVVRRMNTEAFF | TGCAGTGCTAGAGATGGGGACAGGGTTGTTCGGCGGATGAACACTGAAGCTTTCTTT
TRBD2 | TRBJ2-7 | - | TRBV9 | CASSVAAGALYEQYF | TGTGCCAGCAGCGTAGCAGCGGGAGCGCTCTACGAGCAGTACTTC
- | TRBJ2-3 | - | TRBV12-3/TRBV12-4 | CASSPGPAPDTQYF | TGTGCCAGCAGCCCGGGACCCGCTCCAGATACGCAGTATTTT
TRBD1 | TRBJ2-7 | once | TRBV12-3/TRBV12-4 | CASSLGTGGFYEQYF | TGTGCCAGCAGTTTAGGGACAGGGGGTTTCTACGAGCAGTACTTC
- | TRBJ1-1 | - | TRBV2 | CASSTGLNTEAFF | TGTGCCAGCAGTACAGGGCTGAACACTGAAGCTTTCTTT
TRBD1 | TRBJ1-2 | - | TRBV7-9 | CASSAGQSNYGYTF | TGTGCCAGCAGCGCGGGACAGTCTAACTATGGCTACACCTTC
- | TRBJ2-1 | - | TRBV5-1 | CASSLASIWDEQFF | TGCGCCAGCAGCTTGGCCAGCATCTGGGATGAGCAGTTCTTC
- | TRBJ1-1 | - | TRBV19 | CASTNGNTEAFF | TGTGCCAGTACCAATGGAAACACTGAAGCTTTCTTT
- | TRBJ2-4 | - | TRBV21-1 | CASQQGIVAKNIQYF | TGTGCCAGCCAACAGGGAATTGTAGCCAAAAACATTCAGTACTTC
- | TRBJ1-3 | - | TRBV7-2 | CASSLDPSSGNTIYF | TGTGCCAGCAGCTTAGATCCCAGCTCTGGAAACACCATATATTTT
TRBD2 | TRBJ2-7 | - | TRBV19 | CASSTGLADPYEQYF | TGTGCCAGTAGTACGGGACTAGCGGACCCCTACGAGCAGTACTTC
- | TRBJ2-7 | - | TRBV2 | CASSPGTERGSYEQYF | TGTGCCAGCAGCCCCGGGACCGAACGAGGCTCCTACGAGCAGTACTTC
- | TRBJ2-1 | - | TRBV15 | CATSRRDGNNEQFF | TGTGCCACCAGCAGGAGGGACGGAAACAATGAGCAGTTCTTC
- | TRBJ1-5 | - | TRBV7-9 | CASSLGHSSNQPQHF | TGTGCCAGCAGCTTAGGGCACAGTAGCAATCAGCCCCAGCATTTT
- | TRBJ1-1 | - | TRBV25-1 | CASSHGPGAFF | TGTGCCAGCAGCCACGGTCCCGGAGCTTTCTTT
TRBD2 | TRBJ2-1 | - | TRBV13 | CASSLTIAGEQFF | TGTGCCAGCAGCTTAACCATAGCGGGGGAGCAGTTCTTC
- | TRBJ2-2 | - | TRBV5-6 | CASSPPFTGELFF | TGTGCCAGCAGCCCGCCGTTCACCGGGGAGCTGTTTTTT
TRBD2 | TRBJ2-2 | - | TRBV6-2/TRBV6-3 | CASSRWTSGRQDTGELFF | TGTGCCAGCAGCCGTTGGACTAGCGGAAGGCAGGACACCGGGGAGCTGTTTTTT